Shown below are 6 T cell receptor beta chains from a single sample sequenced in a study of blood T cell repertoires in COVID-19. Clones were sequenced by immunoSEQ multiplex PCR, and TCRdb holds only the in-frame ones, with some missing. The sample has around 55,000 clones, more than 80% seen once; the top ten hold around an eighth. Sequencing was carried out using peripheral blood. These receptors all come from a human donor with active COVID-19. The donor label of this sample is uncertain.

The chain links TRBV4-1 to TRBJ2-7; TRBD2 is a possible D gene (6 bases). V was trimmed by 6 bases and J by 3 bases, leaving 27 bases between them. From germline, CDR1 is MGHRA and CDR2 YSYEKL. The CDR3 extends over 18 amino acids. CDR3 sequence reads: CASRAYPWREAPLYEQYF. CDR3 DNA sequence: TGCGCCAGCAGAGCCTACCCTTGGAGGGAGGCCCCCCTCTACGAGCAGTACTTC.

The chain combines TRBV19 with TRBJ2-2; 8 nucleotides align to TRBD1. V was pared by 6 bases and J by 1 base, with 7 bases of the junction left unmatched. This CDR3 region has 16 residues. Germline CDR1 LNHDA, CDR2 SQIVND (reference sequence). The DNA for the CDR3 is TGTGCCAGTAGCAGCCGACAGGGGAGGAACACCGGGGAGCTGTTTTTT. Amino acids: CASSSRQGRNTGELFF.

This sequence joins TRBV19 and TRBJ1-2; no reliable D call. The V gene lost 5 bases and the J gene lost 1 base, with 11 bases spanning the gap. The CDR3 runs to 14 residues. CDR1 and CDR2 from the germline V gene are LNHDA and SQIVND (reference sequence). The CDR3 DNA reads as TGTGCCAGTAGTCCCCACCGAGGTAACTATGGCTACACCTTC. Residues: CASSPHRGNYGYTF.

This chain links TRBV6-5 with TRBJ1-1; 7 bases fit TRBD1. Losses at the gene ends were 5 bases for V and 4 bases for J; bases not matched to a gene: 7. Germline V gene sequence: CDR1 MNHEY, CDR2 SVGAGI. The CDR3 sequence is 14 residues long. The CDR3 region is CASSRGRWGTEAFF. The CDR3 nucleotides read TGTGCCAGCAGTAGGGGGCGTTGGGGCACTGAAGCTTTCTTT.

The rearrangement uses TRBV7-8 and TRBJ2-1, with 10 bases aligning to TRBD2. CDR1 is SGHVS, CDR2 FQNEAQ, per germline. The trim removed 5 bases at V and 5 bases at J, leaving 3 bases unmatched. This CDR3 contains 14 residues. CDR3 sequence: CASSQGLADNEQFF. The CDR3 region has the DNA TGTGCCAGCAGCCAAGGACTAGCGGACAATGAGCAGTTCTTC.

V and J are TRBV7-2 and TRBJ1-2, with 7 bases matching TRBD1. The CDR3 has 16 residues. The germline V gene has CDR1 SGHTA and CDR2 FQGNSA. V shed 6 bases and J 1 base; nucleotides not matched to a gene: 11. CDR3 in DNA: TGTGCCAGCAGTCGGGACAGAACCCAACTTAACTATGGCTACACCTTC. Amino acids: CASSRDRTQLNYGYTF.